Below, one T cell receptor (beta chain) is given with its context. In the authors' workflow: Scientists estimated how many nucleated cells there were by amplifying reference gene primers. This table comes from immunoSEQ multiplex PCR, and its TCRdb copy is limited to in-frame clones, with some not included. V and J calls and clone size follow that table, whereas D and trimming were derived from the DNA. The sample records 200,000 to 250,000 clones, around nine tenths being singletons. This record belongs to a study of blood T cell repertoires in COVID-19. As for the study in general: Samples came from the United States, Italy and Spain, spanning acute and convalescent COVID-19. Sample material is recorded as cDNA or gDNA derived from T cells, B-cell-depleted T cells, or PBMCs.

The germline V gene encodes CDR1 SGHKS and CDR2 YYEKEE (reference sequence). With 2 bases removed from V and 3 bases from J, the gap between germline ends came to 9 bases. The CDR3 is 14 amino acids. The chain recombines TRBV5-5 with TRBJ1-5; D is perhaps TRBD1 (6 bases). The clonotype was recovered from a woman younger than 35 who had recovered from COVID-19. Sequencing was done on a sample of peripheral blood. CDR3 in DNA: TGTGCCAGCAGCTTACAGGGTCCCAATCAGCCCCAGCATTTT. Protein product: CASSLQGPNQPQHF. The full variable domain, with the rest looked up from reference TRBV5-5 and TRBJ1-5, is DAGVTQSPTHLIKTRGQQVTLRCSPISGHKSVSWYQQVLGQGPQFIFQYYEKEERGRGNFPDRFSARQFPNYSSELNVNALLLGDSALYLCASSLQGPNQPQHFGDGTRLSIL.